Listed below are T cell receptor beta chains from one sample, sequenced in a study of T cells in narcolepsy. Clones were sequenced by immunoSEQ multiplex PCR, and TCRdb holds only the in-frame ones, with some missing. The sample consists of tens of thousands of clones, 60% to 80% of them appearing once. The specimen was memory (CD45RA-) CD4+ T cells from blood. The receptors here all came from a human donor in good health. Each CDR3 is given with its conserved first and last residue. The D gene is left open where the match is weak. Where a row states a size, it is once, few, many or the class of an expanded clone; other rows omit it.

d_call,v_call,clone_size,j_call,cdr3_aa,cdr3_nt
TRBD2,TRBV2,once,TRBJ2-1,CASRGLAGDNEQFF,TGTGCCAGCAGGGGACTAGCGGGGGATAATGAGCAGTTCTTC
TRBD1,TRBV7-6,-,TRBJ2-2,CASSAQTGSGELFF,TGTGCCAGCAGCGCTCAGACAGGGTCCGGGGAGCTGTTTTTT
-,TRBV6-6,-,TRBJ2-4,CATSLTDGAKNIQYF,TGTGCCACCTCGTTGACCGACGGGGCCAAAAACATTCAGTACTTC
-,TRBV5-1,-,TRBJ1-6,CASSKGTGNSPLHF,TGCGCCAGCAGCAAAGGGACGGGTAATTCACCCCTCCACTTT
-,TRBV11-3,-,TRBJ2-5,CASSLDHGGTQYF,TGTGCCAGCAGCTTAGATCATGGGGGGACCCAGTACTTC
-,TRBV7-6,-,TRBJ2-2,CASSPSGAGELFF,TGTGCCAGCAGCCCCTCAGGAGCCGGGGAGCTGTTTTTT
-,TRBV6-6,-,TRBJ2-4,CASTQGGDRKNIQYF,TGTGCCAGCACCCAGGGGGGGGACAGGAAAAACATTCAGTACTTC
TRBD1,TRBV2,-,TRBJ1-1,CASDLTGGRTEAFF,TGTGCCTCTGACCTAACAGGGGGCAGGACTGAAGCTTTCTTT
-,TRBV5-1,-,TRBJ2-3,CASSSGSTDTQYF,TGCGCCAGCAGCTCCGGAAGCACAGATACGCAGTATTTT
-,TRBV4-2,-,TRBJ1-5,CASSHEHTRGFLSNQPQHF,TGTGCCAGCAGCCATGAACACACCCGGGGGTTTTTGAGCAATCAGCCCCAGCATTTT
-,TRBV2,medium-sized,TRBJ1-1,CASRADLNTEAFF,TGTGCCAGCAGGGCGGATTTGAACACTGAAGCTTTCTTT
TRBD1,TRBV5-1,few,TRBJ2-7,CASSGTGGSYEQYF,TGCGCCAGCAGCGGGACAGGGGGGTCCTACGAGCAGTACTTC
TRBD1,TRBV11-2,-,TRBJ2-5,CASTPMTGGRETQYF,TGTGCCAGCACCCCTATGACAGGGGGCCGAGAGACCCAGTACTTC
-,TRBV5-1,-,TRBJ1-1,CASSLDRNTEAFF,TGCGCCAGCAGCTTGGACAGGAACACTGAAGCTTTCTTT
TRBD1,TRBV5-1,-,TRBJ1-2,CASSSPRQGAANYGYTF,TGCGCCAGCAGCTCGCCAAGACAGGGGGCAGCCAACTATGGCTACACCTTC
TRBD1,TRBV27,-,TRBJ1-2,CASSLNQGGGYTF,TGTGCCAGCAGTTTAAACCAGGGGGGAGGCTACACCTTC